The source of this T cell receptor beta chain is a study of human T cells and chemical hapten exposure. Across the study: The patient population, which was mostly female, had alopecia areata, totalis or universalis.

The time point denotes: patch test 1, 2 weeks after DPC sensitization. Treatment in this sample: therapeutic diphenylcyclopropenone sensitization with weekly scalp DPC. Each patch test followed a blood draw. The donor pool consisted of alopecia patients aged 18 to 70 years, considered suitable for DPC. Unique molecular identifiers were linked by the library to individual cDNA molecules. TCRdb used MiXCR to reprocess the RACE reads, holding one entry per CDR3 protein. The sample includes around 110,000 distinct CDR3 sequences, 12% of them seen just once. This clonotype was recorded at least ten times. The V end lost 5 bases, the J end lost 0 bases, and 17 bases lay between the germline ends. This CDR3 comprises 16 residues. Germline V gene sequence: CDR1 MNHEY, CDR2 SVGEGT.

V and J are TRBV6-2 or TRBV6-3 and TRBJ2-7; D is perhaps TRBD1 (6 bases). This receptor was identified in a woman between 45 and 65 years old with alopecia areata. Some clones in this sample may be carry-over from other donors' samples. Sequencing was performed on whole blood, taken in connection with sensitization to the hapten diphenylcyclopropenone (DPC). The CDR3 DNA follows: TGTGCCAGCAGTAACCCCGAAGTAGGGGGCTCCTACGAGCAGTACTTC. Its translation: CASSNPEVGGSYEQYF.